This T cell receptor beta chain derives from a study of blood T cell repertoires in COVID-19. About the research overall: Sites across the United States, Italy and Spain contributed samples from acute and convalescent COVID-19. The cDNA or gDNA used as material had been derived from T cells, B-cell-depleted T cells, or PBMCs.

J lost 4 bases, V lost 1 base, and 5 bases had no gene match. The CDR3 is 15 residues long. The germline V gene encodes CDR1 LNHNV and CDR2 YYDKDF (reference sequence). Original handling: Reference gene primers were amplified, and this amplification served to estimate nucleated cell counts. Here immunoSEQ multiplex PCR was the method, and the copy in TCRdb shows in-frame clones only, minus some. That table gives V, J and clone size, and the DNA gave D and trimming. Here the sample spans about 100,000 clones, 70% to 90% being singletons. The TCR was taken from a human donor in a cohort sampled during active COVID-19. Sequenced: peripheral blood. The chain links TRBV15 to TRBJ1-2; TRBD1 agrees at 8 bases. The DNA for the CDR3 is TGTGCCACCAGCAGAGCCCGGGACAGGCCCTATGGCTACACCTTC. Protein: CATSRARDRPYGYTF.